Listed below are T cell receptor beta chains from one sample, sequenced in a study of blood T cell repertoires in COVID-19. Assay used: immunoSEQ multiplex PCR; TCRdb lists only in-frame clones, some missing. The repertoire holds around 80,000 clones, with roughly four fifths as singletons. Sequencing was carried out using peripheral blood. The receptors shown here come from a human donor in a cohort sampled during active COVID-19. Both conserved end residues are part of each CDR3. Each record gives: V gene, clone size, J gene, D gene, CDR3 protein, CDR3 DNA. D genes are given only for firm matches. Only part of the rows carry a size: once, few, many, or a class if the clone is expanded.

TRBV4-2	-	TRBJ2-7	-	CASSQGTRGYSYEQYF	TGTGCCAGCAGCCAAGGGACACGGGGGTACTCCTACGAGCAGTACTTC
TRBV4-1	-	TRBJ2-7	TRBD1	CASSLTAGGLKDEQYF	TGCGCCAGCAGCCTCACAGCAGGGGGTCTAAAAGACGAGCAGTACTTC
TRBV3-1/TRBV3-2	once	TRBJ1-6	-	CASSQADSPLHF	TGTGCCAGCAGCCAAGCGGATTCACCCCTCCACTTT
TRBV3-1/TRBV3-2	-	TRBJ1-4	-	CASSRGKADEKLFF	TGTGCCAGCTCGAGAGGAAAGGCCGATGAAAAACTGTTTTTT
TRBV7-2	-	TRBJ1-2	-	CASSLGSLQGSSYGYTF	TGTGCCAGCAGCTTAGGGAGCCTACAGGGATCGAGCTATGGCTACACCTTC
TRBV18	-	TRBJ1-1	-	CASSVGSNTEAFF	TGTGCCAGCTCCGTCGGGAGTAACACTGAAGCTTTCTTT
TRBV4-1	-	TRBJ2-1	TRBD1	CASSLWDRSYNEQFF	TGCGCCAGCAGCCTCTGGGACAGGTCCTACAATGAGCAGTTCTTC
TRBV2	-	TRBJ2-2	TRBD2	CASSEASSGDFLRNTGELFF	TGTGCCAGCAGTGAAGCATCGAGCGGGGATTTCCTTCGGAACACCGGGGAGCTGTTTTTT
TRBV3-1/TRBV3-2	-	TRBJ1-6	-	CASSQRRSSPLHF	TGTGCCAGCAGCCAGAGGAGAAGTTCACCCCTCCACTTT
TRBV7-2	-	TRBJ2-2	TRBD2	CASSPGGGNTGELFF	TGTGCCAGCAGCCCCGGGGGGGGGAACACCGGGGAGCTGTTTTTT
TRBV5-7	-	TRBJ1-1	-	CASSLMRVKGTEAFF	TGTGCCAGCAGCTTGATGAGGGTGAAGGGCACTGAAGCTTTCTTT
TRBV10-3	few	TRBJ1-2	TRBD1	CAISERGQGASSWGYTF	TGTGCCATCAGTGAAAGGGGACAGGGGGCGTCCTCGTGGGGCTACACCTTC
TRBV5-5	-	TRBJ2-2	-	CASSPVTGLSGELFF	TGTGCCAGCAGCCCGGTAACAGGCCTGAGCGGGGAGCTGTTTTTT
TRBV18	-	TRBJ1-1	-	CASSAQGMNTEAFF	TGTGCCAGCTCAGCCCAGGGGATGAACACTGAAGCTTTCTTT
TRBV2	once	TRBJ1-4	-	CATSRAETNEKLFF	TGTGCCACCTCGAGGGCAGAAACTAATGAAAAACTGTTTTTT
TRBV6-5	-	TRBJ1-2	-	CASTRTGYGYTF	TGTGCCAGCACTAGAACAGGATATGGCTACACCTTC
TRBV7-2	-	TRBJ2-1	-	CASSLVQNNEQFF	TGTGCCAGCAGCTTAGTACAGAACAATGAGCAGTTCTTC
TRBV3-1/TRBV3-2	-	TRBJ1-4	TRBD1	CASSSGTGNEKLFF	TGTGCCAGCAGCTCCGGGACAGGGAATGAAAAACTGTTTTTT
TRBV6-6	-	TRBJ1-5	-	CASRGGQGGQPQHF	TGTGCCAGCAGAGGCGGGCAGGGAGGTCAGCCCCAGCATTTT
TRBV10-1	-	TRBJ2-7	TRBD2	CASSESLRGEYEQYF	TGCGCCAGCAGTGAGTCCCTCCGGGGGGAGTACGAGCAGTACTTC
TRBV9	once	TRBJ2-1	TRBD2	CASSAYRLAGSVDEQFF	TGTGCCAGCAGCGCATACAGACTAGCCGGATCCGTAGATGAGCAGTTCTTC
TRBV6-4	-	TRBJ2-1	TRBD1	CASSDQGQGFNEQFF	TGTGCCAGCAGTGACCAGGGACAGGGTTTCAATGAGCAGTTCTTC
TRBV5-6	once	TRBJ1-3	-	CASSSPRWTETSSGNTIYF	TGTGCCAGCAGCTCCCCCAGGTGGACAGAGACGAGCTCTGGAAACACCATATATTTT